The T cell receptor (beta chain) under discussion was sequenced for a study of blood T cell dynamics during melanoma immunotherapy. Time point noted: week 3, after first cycle of checkpoint inhibitor. The protocol was immunoSEQ multiplex PCR, while the TCRdb copy is restricted to in-frame clones and leaves out a portion. The data contain more than 13,000 clones, about 90% of them singletons. The clonotype comes from a human donor with melanoma. This sample comprised blood, obtained from a patient treated with checkpoint blockade.

The CDR3 DNA reads TGTGCCAGCAGCGTAGGGGGAGGAGTCTACGAGCAGTACTTC. Translation: CASSVGGGVYEQYF. V gene TRBV9 combines with J gene TRBJ2-7, with TRBD2 as a possible D gene (6 bases). This CDR3 is built from 14 residues. Germline loops: CDR1 SGDLS, CDR2 YYNGEE. V was trimmed by 0 bases and J by 3 bases, leaving 10 bases between them.